This T cell receptor (beta chain) was captured by sequencing in a study of cytomegalovirus exposure and HLA in healthy donors. Broader study findings: Earlier analysis found most TCR beta V segments productive about 87% or about 30% of the time.

On this clone: Its antigen is not identified.

Trimming removed 3 bases from V and 4 bases from J; junction bases left unmatched: 6. CDR1 MNHNS and CDR2 SASEGT come from the germline V gene. The CDR3 sequence is 15 residues long. The PCR used 60 Vbeta and 13 Jbeta primers. Sequencing was performed with immunoSEQ multiplex PCR; in TCRdb, only in-frame clones are kept and a portion is missing. Here the sample spans roughly 140,000 clones, around 75% being singletons. J is TRBJ2-3 and V is TRBV6-1; TRBD1 matches 8 bases. The source of this sequence is a female donor in good health and CMV-seronegative. Material: PBMCs. DNA for the CDR3: TGTGCCAGCAGTGACTTCGGACAGGGCTCAGATACGCAGTATTTT. It is translated as CASSDFGQGSDTQYF.